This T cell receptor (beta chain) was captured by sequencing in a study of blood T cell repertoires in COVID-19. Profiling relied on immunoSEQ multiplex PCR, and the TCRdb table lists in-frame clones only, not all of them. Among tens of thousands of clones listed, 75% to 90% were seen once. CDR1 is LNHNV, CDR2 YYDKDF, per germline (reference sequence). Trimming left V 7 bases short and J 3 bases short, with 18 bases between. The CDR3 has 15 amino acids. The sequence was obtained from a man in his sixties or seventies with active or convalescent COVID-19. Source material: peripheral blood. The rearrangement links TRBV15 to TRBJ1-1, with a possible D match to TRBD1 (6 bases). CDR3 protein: CATTQSGGAYTEAFF. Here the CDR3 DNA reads TGTGCCACCACCCAAAGCGGGGGCGCGTACACTGAAGCTTTCTTT.